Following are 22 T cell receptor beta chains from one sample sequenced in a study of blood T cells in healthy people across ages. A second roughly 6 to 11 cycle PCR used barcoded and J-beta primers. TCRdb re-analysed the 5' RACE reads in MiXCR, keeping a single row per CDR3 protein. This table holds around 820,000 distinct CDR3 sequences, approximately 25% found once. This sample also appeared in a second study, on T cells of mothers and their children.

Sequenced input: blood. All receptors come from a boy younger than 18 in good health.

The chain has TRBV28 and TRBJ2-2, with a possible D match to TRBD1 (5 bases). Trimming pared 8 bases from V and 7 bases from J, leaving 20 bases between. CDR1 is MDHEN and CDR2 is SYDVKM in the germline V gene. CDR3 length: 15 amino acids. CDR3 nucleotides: TGTGCCAGCTTCCCCCGAAGGCAGGGCCACGGGGAGCTGTTTTTT. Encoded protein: CASFPRRQGHGELFF.

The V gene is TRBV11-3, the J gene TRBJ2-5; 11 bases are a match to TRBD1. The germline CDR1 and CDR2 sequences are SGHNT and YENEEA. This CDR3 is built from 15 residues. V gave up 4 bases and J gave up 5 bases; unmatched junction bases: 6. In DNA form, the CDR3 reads TGTGCCAGCAGCTCTGGACAGGGGGCAAGGGAGACCCAGTACTTC. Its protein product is CASSSGQGARETQYF.

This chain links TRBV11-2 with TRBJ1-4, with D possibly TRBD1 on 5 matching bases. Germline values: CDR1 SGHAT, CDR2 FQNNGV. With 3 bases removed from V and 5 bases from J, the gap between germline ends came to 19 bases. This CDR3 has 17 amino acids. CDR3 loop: CASSLSLAGLGNEKLFF. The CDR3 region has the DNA TGTGCCAGCAGCTTGTCATTGGCGGGGCTCGGAAATGAAAAACTGTTTTTT. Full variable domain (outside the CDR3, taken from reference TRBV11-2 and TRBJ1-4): EAGVAQSPRYKIIEKRQSVAFWCNPISGHATLYWYQQILGQGPKLLIQFQNNGVVDDSQLPKDRFSAERLKGVDSTLKIQPAKLEDSAVYLCASSLSLAGLGNEKLFFGSGTQLSVL.

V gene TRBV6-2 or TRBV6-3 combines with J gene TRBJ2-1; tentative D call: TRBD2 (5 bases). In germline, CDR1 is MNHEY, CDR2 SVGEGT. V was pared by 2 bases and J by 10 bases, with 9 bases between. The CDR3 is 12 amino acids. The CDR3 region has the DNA TGTGCCAGCAGTTACGAGGGAAGGGAGCAGTTCTTC. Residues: CASSYEGREQFF.

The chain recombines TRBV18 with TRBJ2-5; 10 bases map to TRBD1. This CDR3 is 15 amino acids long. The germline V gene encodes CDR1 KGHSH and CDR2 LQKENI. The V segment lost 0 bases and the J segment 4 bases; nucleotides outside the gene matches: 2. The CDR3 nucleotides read TGTGCCAGCTCACCACCCGGGACAGGGGCAGAGACCCAGTACTTC. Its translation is CASSPPGTGAETQYF.

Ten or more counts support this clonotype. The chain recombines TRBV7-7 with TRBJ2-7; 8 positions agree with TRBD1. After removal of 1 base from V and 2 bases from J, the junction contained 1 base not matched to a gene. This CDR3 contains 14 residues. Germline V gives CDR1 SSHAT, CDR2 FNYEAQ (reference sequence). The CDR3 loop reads CASSLGTGTYEQYF. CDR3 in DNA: TGTGCCAGCAGCTTAGGGACAGGGACCTACGAGCAGTACTTC.

The CDR3 spells CASDGSGGRETQYF. The DNA of the CDR3 is TGTGCCAGCGATGGGTCCGGGGGTCGGGAGACCCAGTACTTC. This chain connects TRBV7-9 to TRBJ2-5; a weak D match, TRBD2 (6 bases). The germline V gene has CDR1 SEHNR and CDR2 FQNEAQ (reference sequence). Trimming took 8 bases from V and 5 from J, leaving 18 bases between them. The CDR3 consists of 14 residues.

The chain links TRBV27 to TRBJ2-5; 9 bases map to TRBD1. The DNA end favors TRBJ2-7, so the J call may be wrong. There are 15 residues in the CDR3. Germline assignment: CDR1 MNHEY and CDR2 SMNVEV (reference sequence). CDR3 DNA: TGTGCCAGCAGTTTATTGGGGACAGGGTTTTACGAGCAGTACTTC. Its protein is CASSLLGTGFYEQYF.

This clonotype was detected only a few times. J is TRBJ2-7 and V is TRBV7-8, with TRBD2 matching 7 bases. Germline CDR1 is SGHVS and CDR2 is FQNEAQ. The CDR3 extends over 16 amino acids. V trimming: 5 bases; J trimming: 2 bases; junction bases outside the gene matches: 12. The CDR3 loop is CASSNPVGLTTYEQYF. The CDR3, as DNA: TGTGCCAGCAGCAACCCCGTGGGACTAACAACCTACGAGCAGTACTTC. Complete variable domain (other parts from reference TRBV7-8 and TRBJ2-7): GAGVSQSPRYKVAKRGQDVALRCDPISGHVSLFWYQQALGQGPEFLTYFQNEAQLDKSGLPSDRFFAERPEGSVSTLKIQRTQQEDSAVYLCASSNPVGLTTYEQYFGPGTRLTVT.

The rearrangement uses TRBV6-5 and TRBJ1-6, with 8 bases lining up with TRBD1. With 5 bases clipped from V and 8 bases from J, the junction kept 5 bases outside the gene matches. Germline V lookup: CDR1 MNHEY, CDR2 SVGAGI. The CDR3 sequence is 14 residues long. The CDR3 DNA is TGTGCCAGCAGTATCACAGGGGGGGATTCACCCCTCCACTTT. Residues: CASSITGGDSPLHF.

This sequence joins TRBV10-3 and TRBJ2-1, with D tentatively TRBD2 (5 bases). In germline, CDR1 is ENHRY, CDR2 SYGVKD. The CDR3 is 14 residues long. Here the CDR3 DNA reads TGTGCAACAGAGGGCGACTACTCCTACAATGAGCAGTTCTTC. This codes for CATEGDYSYNEQFF.

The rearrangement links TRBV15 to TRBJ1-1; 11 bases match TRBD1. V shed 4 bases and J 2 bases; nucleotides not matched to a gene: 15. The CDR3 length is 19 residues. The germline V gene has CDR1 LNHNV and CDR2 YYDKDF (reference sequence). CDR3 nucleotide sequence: TGTGCCACCAGCACCTTACTCCCGGGACAGGGGGTCGAAAACACTGAAGCTTTCTTT. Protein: CATSTLLPGQGVENTEAFF.

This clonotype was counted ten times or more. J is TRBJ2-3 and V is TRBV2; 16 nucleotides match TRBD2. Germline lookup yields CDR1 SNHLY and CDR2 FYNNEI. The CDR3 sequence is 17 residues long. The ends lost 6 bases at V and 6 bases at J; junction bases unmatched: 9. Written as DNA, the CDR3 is TGTGCCAGCAGGGACGGGACTAGCGGGAGGGCCTCTGATACGCAGTATTTT. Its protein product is CASRDGTSGRASDTQYF.

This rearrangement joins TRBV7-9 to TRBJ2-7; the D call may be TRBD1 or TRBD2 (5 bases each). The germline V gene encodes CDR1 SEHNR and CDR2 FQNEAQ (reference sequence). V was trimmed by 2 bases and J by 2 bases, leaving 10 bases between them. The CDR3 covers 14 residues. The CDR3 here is CASSLYPGPYEQYF. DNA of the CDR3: TGTGCCAGCAGCTTATATCCGGGACCCTACGAGCAGTACTTC. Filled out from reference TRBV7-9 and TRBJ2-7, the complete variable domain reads DTGVSQNPRHKITKRGQNVTFRCDPISEHNRLYWYRQTLGQGPEFLTYFQNEAQLEKSRLLSDRFSAERPKGSFSTLEIQRTEQGDSAMYLCASSLYPGPYEQYFGPGTRLTVT.

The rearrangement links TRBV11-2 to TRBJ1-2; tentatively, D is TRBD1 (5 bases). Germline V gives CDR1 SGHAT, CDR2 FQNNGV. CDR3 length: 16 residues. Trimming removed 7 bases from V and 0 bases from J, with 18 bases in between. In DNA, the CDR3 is TGTGCCAGCACGGGGGGGTTGGCGGAACCTAACTATGGCTACACCTTC. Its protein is CASTGGLAEPNYGYTF.

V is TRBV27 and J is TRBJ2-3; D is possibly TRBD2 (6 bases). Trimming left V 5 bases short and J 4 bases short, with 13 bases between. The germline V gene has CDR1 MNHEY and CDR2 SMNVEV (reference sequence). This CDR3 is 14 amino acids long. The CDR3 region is CASSTGGRPDTQYF. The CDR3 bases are TGTGCCAGCAGTACCGGAGGGAGGCCAGATACGCAGTATTTT.

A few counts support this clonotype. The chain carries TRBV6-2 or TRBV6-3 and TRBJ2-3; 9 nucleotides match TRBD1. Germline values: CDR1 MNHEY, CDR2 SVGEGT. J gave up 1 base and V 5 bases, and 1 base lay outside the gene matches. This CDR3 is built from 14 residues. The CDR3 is CASSRDRGTDTQYF. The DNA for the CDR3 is TGTGCCAGCAGTCGGGACAGGGGCACAGATACGCAGTATTTT.

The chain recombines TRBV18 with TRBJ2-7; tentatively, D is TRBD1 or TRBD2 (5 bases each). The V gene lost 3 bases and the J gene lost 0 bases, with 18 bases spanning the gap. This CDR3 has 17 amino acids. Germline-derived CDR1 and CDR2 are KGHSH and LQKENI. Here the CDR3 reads CASSPPPLGTSSYEQYF. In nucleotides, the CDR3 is TGTGCCAGCTCACCGCCCCCCCTCGGGACGAGCTCCTACGAGCAGTACTTC.

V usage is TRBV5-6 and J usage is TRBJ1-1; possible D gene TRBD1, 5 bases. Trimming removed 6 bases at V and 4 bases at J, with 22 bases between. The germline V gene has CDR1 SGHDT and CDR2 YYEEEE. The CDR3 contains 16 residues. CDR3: CASTRTRAGLSTEAFF. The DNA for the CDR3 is TGTGCCAGCACCCGGACAAGGGCAGGGCTTAGCACTGAAGCTTTCTTT.

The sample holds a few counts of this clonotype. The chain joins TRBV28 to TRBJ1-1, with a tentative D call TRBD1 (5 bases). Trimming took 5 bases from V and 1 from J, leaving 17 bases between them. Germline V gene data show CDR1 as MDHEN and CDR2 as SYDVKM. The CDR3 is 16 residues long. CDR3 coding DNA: TGTGCCAGCAGTAGCCCGTTTGGGGCATCGAACACTGAAGCTTTCTTT. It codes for CASSSPFGASNTEAFF.

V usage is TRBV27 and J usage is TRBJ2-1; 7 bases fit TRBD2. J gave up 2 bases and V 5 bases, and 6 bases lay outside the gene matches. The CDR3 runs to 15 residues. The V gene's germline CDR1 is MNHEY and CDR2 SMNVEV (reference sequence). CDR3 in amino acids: CASSAGTTTYNEQFF. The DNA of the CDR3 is TGTGCCAGCAGTGCCGGGACTACGACCTACAATGAGCAGTTCTTC.

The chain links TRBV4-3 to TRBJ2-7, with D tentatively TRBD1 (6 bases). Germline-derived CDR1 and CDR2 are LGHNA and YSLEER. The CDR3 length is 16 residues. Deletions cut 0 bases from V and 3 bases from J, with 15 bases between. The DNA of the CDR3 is TGCGCCAGCAGCCAAGACCTAGGGGGTCTTCGCTACGAGCAGTACTTC. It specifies CASSQDLGGLRYEQYF.